This T cell receptor beta chain comes out of a study of blood T cells in healthy people across ages. In this sample, this clonotype turned up a few times. Looked up from germline, CDR1 is DFQATT and CDR2 is SNEGSKA (reference sequence). The CDR3 is 12 residues long. Donors ranged from about 6 to 95 years old and were healthy Caucasians in Russia. Then a second PCR, running about 6 to 12 cycles, was carried out with a sample-barcoded 5' primer and a J-beta primer mix. MiXCR, applied by TCRdb to the 5' RACE reads, yields one record per CDR3 protein. The data hold hundreds of thousands of distinct CDR3 sequences, with roughly 50% observed a single time.

The chain uses TRBV20-1 and TRBJ2-4; no clear D gene. The J call may be wrong; the DNA end is better matched by TRBJ2-7. Material: blood. The clonotype was recovered from a woman aged 60-75 years in good health. CDR3 sequence: CSASGAAYEQYF. Here the CDR3 DNA reads TGCAGTGCTAGTGGAGCAGCTTACGAGCAGTACTTC.